This T cell receptor beta chain stems from a study of CD8 T cells in Susac syndrome. The multiple sclerosis controls were treatment-naive patients, and their relapsing-remitting disease was stable or active. The CDR3 runs to 14 residues. V was cut by 4 bases and J by 2 bases, with 10 bases left in between. CDR1 and CDR2 from the germline V gene are SGHRS and YFSETQ. After extraction with the RNeasy kit, about 0.5 to 1 ug of the RNA was reverse transcribed using random hexamers. A single record per CDR3 protein comes from TCRdb applying MiXCR to the immunoSEQ multiplex PCR reads. The data show roughly 330,000 distinct CDR3 sequences, about 90% seen once.

The chain uses TRBV5-1 and TRBJ2-1; TRBD1 might be the D (5 bases). The sequencing input was CD4+ T cells from PBMCs. This TCR was sampled from a human donor with multiple sclerosis. Here the CDR3 reads CASSPATAYNEQFF. For the CDR3, the DNA is TGCGCCAGCAGCCCGGCGACAGCCTACAATGAGCAGTTCTTC.